The next 19 T cell receptor beta chains were all read from a single sample in a study of T cell repertoires in cytomegalovirus infection. MiXCR, run by TCRdb on the reads, gives a single entry per CDR3 protein. Counted here are about 530,000 distinct CDR3 sequences, about 30% occurring once; the ten biggest clones make up approximately 13%. The sequenced material came from PBMCs. The receptors shown here come from a human donor in good health (CMV status not recorded). Some clones in this sample may be carry-over from other donors' samples.

In its sample, this clonotype was seen a few times. The chain carries TRBV6-1 and TRBJ2-1; 10 bases match TRBD2. CDR1 MNHNS and CDR2 SASEGT come from the germline V gene. V was clipped by 4 bases and J by 6 bases; unmatched bases: 6. This CDR3 has 15 residues. CDR3 protein: CASSGKVAGGNEQFF. CDR3 bases: TGTGCCAGCAGTGGAAAGGTAGCGGGAGGCAATGAGCAGTTCTTC.

This chain connects TRBV12-3 or TRBV12-4 to TRBJ1-1, with D possibly being TRBD1 (5 bases). Trimming took off 5 bases at V and 5 bases at J, with 15 bases between the two ends. The CDR3 consists of 14 residues. The CDR3 DNA follows: TGTGCCAGCAGTCCGCAGGGAAGGGAAACTGAAGCTTTCTTT. It is translated as CASSPQGRETEAFF.

This clonotype turned up a few times. The chain couples TRBV6-5 to TRBJ2-1, with D tentatively TRBD2 (5 bases). V lost 10 bases, J lost 0 bases, and 13 bases lay in between. Per the germline V gene, CDR1 is MNHEY and CDR2 is SVGAGI. This CDR3 comprises 14 residues. CDR3 sequence reads: CATRGLSSYNEQFF. DNA for the CDR3: TGTGCCACCCGCGGGCTCAGCTCCTACAATGAGCAGTTCTTC.

This clonotype occurred a few times. The rearrangement joins TRBV27 to TRBJ2-2, with TRBD1 matching over 8 bases. This CDR3 is built from 14 residues. After removal of 8 bases from V and 4 bases from J, the junction contained 6 bases not matched to a gene. Germline CDR1 is MNHEY and CDR2 is SMNVEV (reference sequence). CDR3 coding DNA: TGTGCCAGCGGACAGGGAGATACCACCGGGGAGCTGTTTTTT. It translates to CASGQGDTTGELFF.

The chain recombines TRBV10-3 with TRBJ1-2, with 9 bases fitting TRBD1. The CDR3 runs 13 residues. In germline, CDR1 is ENHRY, CDR2 SYGVKD. Trimming took 7 bases from V and 6 from J; bases not matched to a gene: 6. The CDR3 spells CAINPGTGNGYTF. The CDR3 DNA sequence: TGTGCCATCAACCCCGGGACAGGGAATGGCTACACCTTC.

The V call is TRBV6-6, the J call TRBJ1-1; perhaps TRBD1 as D (6 bases). The CDR3 spans 17 residues. From germline, CDR1 is MNHNY and CDR2 SVGAGI (reference sequence). Trimming removed 2 bases at V and 7 bases at J, with 23 bases between. This CDR3 reads CASSYQTGGLGAGEAFF. DNA for the CDR3: TGTGCCAGCAGTTACCAGACGGGGGGGCTTGGGGCGGGTGAAGCTTTCTTT.

This clonotype was counted ten times or more. The chain links TRBV27 to TRBJ2-7; D is undetermined. Trimming stripped 0 bases from V and 0 bases from J, with 12 bases between. Germline CDR1 reads MNHEY; CDR2 reads SMNVEV (reference sequence). This CDR3 region has 16 residues. The CDR3 here is CASSLSRLGYSYEQYV. The CDR3 nucleotides are TGTGCCAGCAGTTTATCGAGGCTGGGTTACTCCTACGAGCAGTACGTC.

This chain links TRBV6-1 with TRBJ1-6; 7 nucleotides line up with TRBD1. CDR3 length equals 14 residues. CDR1 and CDR2 (germline): MNHNS, SASEGT. V was pared by 6 bases and J by 7 bases, with 6 bases of the junction left unmatched. Here the CDR3 reads CASRHDRENSPLHF. As DNA, the CDR3 is TGTGCCAGCAGACACGACAGGGAGAATTCACCCCTCCACTTT.

CDR3: CASSDRWEVAEAFF. The CDR3 nucleotides read TGTGCCAGTAGTGATAGGTGGGAGGTGGCTGAAGCTTTCTTT. J is TRBJ1-1 and V is TRBV19, with unresolved D. This CDR3 has 14 amino acids. Germline values: CDR1 LNHDA, CDR2 SQIVND (reference sequence). V lost 5 bases to trimming and J lost 6 bases, with 16 bases between them.

This clonotype appeared a few times. The V and J genes are TRBV12-3 or TRBV12-4 and TRBJ1-4; no clear D. This CDR3 is 12 amino acids long. The V and J ends lost 5 bases and 16 bases respectively, with 17 bases between them. The CDR3: CASSRSTGLTFF. The CDR3 DNA reads as TGTGCCAGCAGTCGCAGTACCGGACTCACGTTTTTT.

This clonotype was counted only a few times. The chain recombines TRBV28 with TRBJ1-5; D is perhaps TRBD1 (6 bases). This CDR3 has 15 residues. Per germline, CDR1 MDHEN and CDR2 SYDVKM. Trimming cost V 5 bases and J 3 bases, with 14 bases left between them. CDR3 nucleotide sequence: TGTGCCAGCAGTCCCCCAGACAGGCCCAATCAGCCCCAGCATTTT. Amino acids: CASSPPDRPNQPQHF.

The V gene is TRBV6-1, the J gene TRBJ1-2, with D maybe TRBD1 (6 bases). The CDR3 runs to 14 residues. Trimming cost V 6 bases and J 3 bases, with 14 bases left between them. The germline gives CDR1 MNHNS, CDR2 SASEGT. This chain's CDR3 is CASRAGQSYYGYTF. Written as DNA, the CDR3 is TGTGCCAGCAGAGCTGGACAGAGCTACTATGGCTACACCTTC.

This clonotype occurred many times. V and J are TRBV7-2 and TRBJ2-7, with D uncertain. Germline lookup yields CDR1 SGHTA and CDR2 FQGNSA. The CDR3 is made up of 14 amino acids. Trimming shortened V by 1 base and J by 7 bases, and 14 bases separated the two germline ends. CDR3: CASSLVLTGWEQYF. DNA for the CDR3: TGTGCCAGCAGCTTAGTCCTGACGGGCTGGGAGCAGTACTTC.

Only one count was recorded for this clonotype. This chain joins TRBV30 and TRBJ2-1; D is tentatively TRBD1 or TRBD2 (6 bases each). The germline V gene encodes CDR1 GTSNPN and CDR2 SVGIG (reference sequence). V dropped 0 bases and J dropped 5 bases, with 11 bases sitting between them. CDR3 size: 14 residues. The CDR3 loop reads CAWSVGGTHNEQFF. The CDR3 DNA follows: TGTGCCTGGAGTGTAGGGGGGACCCACAATGAGCAGTTCTTC.

The V call is TRBV5-1, the J call TRBJ2-6; the D is unclear. Germline values: CDR1 SGHRS, CDR2 YFSETQ. The ends were cut back, 4 bases at V and 0 bases at J, with 8 bases in the middle. This CDR3 comprises 15 residues. DNA for the CDR3: TGCGCCAGCAGCCCCGGAGACTCTGGGGCCAACGTCCTGACTTTC. Encoded protein: CASSPGDSGANVLTF.

The V gene is TRBV4-3, the J gene TRBJ1-5; D is ambiguous. Germline loops: CDR1 LGHNA, CDR2 YSLEER. CDR3 length: 14 amino acids. Trimming left V 2 bases short and J 2 bases short, with 7 bases between. The CDR3 sequence: CASSQFRGNQPQHF. CDR3 sequence (DNA): TGCGCCAGCAGCCAATTTCGGGGCAATCAGCCCCAGCATTTT.

J is TRBJ2-1 and V is TRBV12-3 or TRBV12-4, with D possibly TRBD2 on 5 matching bases. The V gene lost 3 bases and the J gene lost 3 bases, with 15 bases spanning the gap. The CDR3 loop spans 16 amino acids. CDR3 region: CASSLGQAELYNEQFF. The DNA of the CDR3 is TGTGCCAGCAGTTTGGGTCAAGCGGAGCTCTACAATGAGCAGTTCTTC.

The chain carries TRBV10-3 and TRBJ2-7, with 14 nucleotides matching TRBD2. Unmatched junction bases numbered 12, after V lost 7 bases and J lost 1 base. Germline loops: CDR1 ENHRY, CDR2 SYGVKD. The CDR3 is 18 residues long. In DNA form, the CDR3 reads TGTGCCATCACTGGCCCGGGACTAGCGGGAGTTATTTCCTACGAGCAGTACGTC. This sequence encodes CAITGPGLAGVISYEQYV.

This clonotype was seen more than once but under ten times. The chain recombines TRBV10-3 with TRBJ2-2; no clear D. Trimming pared 3 bases from V and 4 bases from J, leaving 12 bases between. The germline gives CDR1 ENHRY, CDR2 SYGVKD. The CDR3 contains 15 residues. The CDR3 nucleotides read TGTGCCATCAGTGATGGTCTAGAAGTCACCGGGGAGCTGTTTTTT. It encodes CAISDGLEVTGELFF.